Listed here are 28 T cell receptor beta chains from one sample, sequenced in a study of preoperative IRX-2 immunotherapy in early breast cancer. Noted treatment: preoperative locoregional IRX-2 cytokine immunotherapy. Method: immunoSEQ multiplex PCR; TCRdb's copy keeps in-frame clones and lacks some. This table holds 39,000 or so clones, around 77% found once. Sequencing was performed on tumor tissue, taken after IRX-2 immunotherapy. Every receptor here comes from a human donor with breast cancer.

This rearrangement joins TRBV19 to TRBJ2-7; 8 bases are shared with TRBD1. After removal of 1 base from V and 0 bases from J, the junction contained 5 bases not matched to a gene. The CDR3 contains 16 residues. Germline loops: CDR1 LNHDA, CDR2 SQIVND (reference sequence). CDR3 nucleotide sequence: TGTGCCAGTAGTATAGGCGGACAGGGCCACTCCTACGAGCAGTACTTC. Amino acid sequence: CASSIGGQGHSYEQYF.

J is TRBJ2-5 and V is TRBV15; 9 bases align to TRBD1. The junction had 8 bases not matched to a gene; V was cut back by 4 bases and J by 2 bases. This CDR3 is built from 16 residues. The germline V gene has CDR1 LNHNV and CDR2 YYDKDF (reference sequence). CDR3: CATSTILTGGQETQYF. CDR3 sequence (DNA): TGTGCCACCAGCACGATATTGACAGGGGGACAAGAGACCCAGTACTTC.

This clone appeared a single time. The chain has TRBV7-4 and TRBJ2-5; TRBD2 agrees at 14 bases. The CDR3 length is 18 residues. V lost 5 bases and J lost 1; bases outside the gene matches: 9. Germline V gene lookup returns CDR1 SGHVT and CDR2 SQSDAQ. CDR3 sequence: CASSLSYGTSGSQETQYF. The CDR3 coding sequence is TGTGCCAGCAGCCTTAGCTACGGGACTAGCGGGAGCCAAGAGACCCAGTACTTC.

Comment on this clone: The read terminates 1 residue ahead of where the CDR3 ends, so the germline J gene completes it. The rearrangement links TRBV12-2 to TRBJ2-3; the table's D call, TRBD2, was not checked against the DNA. TRBV12-2 is a known pseudogene. There are 20 residues in the CDR3. Partial CDR3 DNA: TGTGCAAGTCGCTTACTCCCGGGACTAGATTCCCAACCGGTCACAGATACGCAGTAT. Translating gives CASRLLPGLDSQPVTDTQY. The entire CDR3 protein is CASRLLPGLDSQPVTDTQYF.

The rearrangement links TRBV28 to TRBJ1-1; D gene uncertain. Deletions cut 1 base from V and 1 base from J, with 7 bases between. The CDR3 has 14 amino acids. CDR1 and CDR2 (germline): MDHEN, SYDVKM. The CDR3, as DNA: TGTGCCAGCAGTTTATTGGGGAAGAACACTGAAGCTTTCTTT. Protein product: CASSLLGKNTEAFF.

This clone was observed a handful of times. The chain employs TRBV6-8 and TRBJ2-7; maybe TRBD2 (5 bases). The V gene lost 7 bases and the J gene lost 1 base, with 20 bases spanning the gap. CDR1 and CDR2 (germline): MNHGY, SAAAGT. The CDR3 contains 16 residues. The CDR3 reads CASTAALPGVSYEQYF. CDR3 nucleotides: TGTGCCAGCACCGCCGCCCTGCCCGGGGTTTCCTACGAGCAGTACTTC.

The J gene is TRBJ2-3, the V gene TRBV11-3; TRBD1 aligns across 11 bases. This CDR3 is built from 15 residues. The trim removed 6 bases at V and 4 bases at J, leaving 6 bases unmatched. The germline gives CDR1 SGHNT, CDR2 YENEEA. The DNA for the CDR3 is TGTGCCAGCAGTTATAGGACAGGGGGCTCAGATACGCAGTATTTT. It specifies CASSYRTGGSDTQYF.

V gene TRBV10-1 combines with J gene TRBJ2-7; 10 bases agree with TRBD1. This CDR3 contains 18 residues. Germline CDR1 is WNHNN and CDR2 is SYGVQD (reference sequence). The CDR3 sequence: CSFPPGQGYSGWVYEQYF. The CDR3, as DNA: TGCTCTTTTCCTCCGGGACAGGGGTATTCGGGGTGGGTCTACGAGCAGTACTTC.

This rearrangement joins TRBV6-8 to TRBJ2-3, with 8 bases lining up with TRBD1. The ends lost 3 bases at V and 0 bases at J; junction bases unmatched: 14. The CDR3 runs 19 residues. From germline, CDR1 is MNHGY and CDR2 SAAAGT. The CDR3 nucleotides read TGTGCCAGCAGTTATCGTCGTGCCCTGACAGGGGCTAGCACAGATACGCAGTATTTT. Residues: CASSYRRALTGASTDTQYF.

This sequence joins TRBV11-3 and TRBJ2-3, with D maybe TRBD2 (7 bases). The length of the CDR3 is 14 residues. Germline CDR1 SGHNT, CDR2 YENEEA. Deletions cut 3 bases from V and 5 bases from J, with 12 bases between. CDR3 loop: CASSLGRGGDTQYF. The CDR3 DNA follows: TGTGCCAGCAGCTTGGGTAGGGGGGGAGATACGCAGTATTTT. The variable domain in full, with the rest retrieved from reference TRBV11-3 and TRBJ2-3, is EAGVVQSPRYKIIEKKQPVAFWCNPISGHNTLYWYLQNLGQGPELLIRYENEEAVDDSQLPKDRFSAERLKGVDSTLKIQPAELGDSAVYLCASSLGRGGDTQYFGPGTRLTVL.

The V and J genes are TRBV1 and TRBJ1-2. TRBV1 is deemed a pseudogene. The CDR3 length is 14 residues. The CDR3 DNA is TGCGCCAGCAGCCAAGAGGGCCGGGTGGGTGGCTACACCTTC. This translates into CASSQEGRVGGYTF.

V usage is TRBV7-8 and J usage is TRBJ2-4, with a possible D match to TRBD1 (6 bases). V was pared by 2 bases and J by 0 bases, with 11 bases between. Per germline, CDR1 SGHVS and CDR2 FQNEAQ. The length of the CDR3 is 16 residues. The CDR3 DNA reads as TGTGCCAGCAGCTTACGTCAGGGGATAGCCAAAAACATTCAGTACTTC. Translation: CASSLRQGIAKNIQYF.

The gene calls are TRBV29-1 and TRBJ2-2; D call uncertain. Trimming cost V 3 bases and J 2 bases, with 16 bases left between them. The CDR3 contains 16 residues. Germline V lookup: CDR1 SQVTM, CDR2 ANQGSEA. This CDR3 reads CSVDAQTEINTGELFF. CDR3 nucleotides: TGCAGCGTTGACGCCCAGACGGAGATAAACACCGGGGAGCTGTTTTTT.

V is TRBV29-1 and J is TRBJ2-1; 7 bases match TRBD2. The CDR3 runs to 15 residues. V dropped 0 bases and J dropped 7; count of bases not matched to a gene: 9. In germline, CDR1 is SQVTM, CDR2 ANQGSEA. The CDR3 DNA sequence: TGCAGCGTTGAAGATGTTAGCGGGTTTATTAATGAGCAGTTCTTC. Protein product: CSVEDVSGFINEQFF.

This rearrangement joins TRBV19 to TRBJ1-4; D is undetermined. CDR1 and CDR2 from the germline V gene are LNHDA and SQIVND (reference sequence). This CDR3 has 13 amino acids. Trimming stripped 3 bases from V and 5 bases from J, with 7 bases between. The CDR3 sequence is CASSIRANEKLFF. The CDR3 DNA is TGTGCCAGTAGTATCCGGGCGAATGAAAAACTGTTTTTT. The whole variable domain, remainder taken from reference TRBV19 and TRBJ1-4, is DGGITQSPKYLFRKEGQNVTLSCEQNLNHDAMYWYRQDPGQGLRLIYYSQIVNDFQKGDIAEGYSVSREKKESFPLTVTSAQKNPTAFYLCASSIRANEKLFFGSGTQLSVL.

The J gene is TRBJ2-3, the V gene TRBV6-8; the D gene could be TRBD1 or TRBD2 (6 bases each). CDR3 size: 15 residues. V was clipped by 5 bases and J by 1 base, with 13 bases between them. Looked up from germline, CDR1 is MNHGY and CDR2 is SAAAGT. The CDR3 DNA reads TGTGCCAGCAGTCGGGGGCTTGGTGGCACAGATACGCAGTATTTT. This sequence encodes CASSRGLGGTDTQYF.

This clone is a singleton in its sample. J is TRBJ1-1 and V is TRBV29-1; TRBD1 agrees at 7 bases. J lost 0 bases, V lost 7 bases, and 8 bases had no gene match. This CDR3 contains 14 residues. Germline CDR1 SQVTM, CDR2 ANQGSEA. The CDR3 protein is CSGRRQGMNTEAFF. The DNA for the CDR3 is TGCAGCGGCCGAAGACAGGGCATGAACACTGAAGCTTTCTTT.

The chain combines TRBV19 with TRBJ2-4; D may be TRBD1 (7 bases). Germline assignment: CDR1 LNHDA and CDR2 SQIVND (reference sequence). Trimming shortened V by 3 bases and J by 0 bases, and 18 bases separated the two germline ends. The CDR3 has 18 amino acids. CDR3 region: CASSIGRDSLLAKNIQYF. DNA of the CDR3: TGTGCCAGTAGTATTGGGCGGGACAGTCTTCTAGCCAAAAACATTCAGTACTTC.

The chain uses TRBV6-8 and TRBJ1-3; D possibly corresponds to TRBD1 (5 bases). The germline V and J ends were trimmed by 5 bases and 3 bases, with 11 bases remaining between them. Germline assignment: CDR1 MNHGY and CDR2 SAAAGT. The CDR3 is 14 amino acids. The CDR3 region is CASSAGTVGNTIYF. The CDR3 DNA is TGTGCCAGCAGTGCGGGGACTGTTGGAAACACCATATATTTT.

The CDR3 DNA reads as TGCGCCAGCAGCTCCCGAAGGGCCGATGAAAAACTGTTTTTT. As protein: CASSSRRADEKLFF. This chain uses TRBV5-1 with TRBJ1-4; D is unclear. CDR3 size: 14 residues. Per the germline V gene, CDR1 is SGHRS and CDR2 is YFSETQ. Trimming cost V 3 bases and J 6 bases, with 12 bases left between them.

This clone appeared a few times. The chain links TRBV6-8 to TRBJ2-3; 7 positions agree with TRBD1. V was pared by 2 bases and J by 1 base, with 3 bases of the junction left unmatched. In germline, CDR1 is MNHGY, CDR2 SAAAGT. This CDR3 is built from 15 residues. DNA for the CDR3: TGTGCCAGCAGTTACGGGCAGGGGGGCACAGATACGCAGTATTTT. Translated: CASSYGQGGTDTQYF.

The chain employs TRBV6-4 and TRBJ2-2, with TRBD1 as a possible D gene (6 bases). Germline CDR1 reads MRHNA; CDR2 reads SNTAGT. V was cut by 5 bases and J by 8 bases, with 18 bases left in between. This CDR3 contains 15 residues. The CDR3 coding sequence is TGTGCCAGCAGTTACACACAGGGAACTGGTGGGGAGCTGTTTTTT. It yields the protein CASSYTQGTGGELFF.

The rearrangement uses TRBV19 and TRBJ2-6; D uncertain. V was cut by 5 bases and J by 1 base, with 6 bases left in between. Looked up from germline, CDR1 is LNHDA and CDR2 is SQIVND (reference sequence). The CDR3 extends over 14 amino acids. This CDR3 reads CASSVGSGANVLTF. In DNA, the CDR3 is TGTGCCAGTAGTGTCGGGTCTGGGGCCAACGTCCTGACTTTC.

The rearrangement links TRBV23-1 to TRBJ1-2; 7 bases line up with TRBD1. TRBV23-1 is labeled an ORF, and its function is uncertain. The trim removed 6 bases at V and 2 bases at J, leaving 9 bases unmatched. This CDR3 region has 15 residues. The CDR3 sequence is CASSRELDRNYGYTF. In DNA, the CDR3 is TGCGCCAGCAGCCGAGAGTTGGACAGGAACTATGGCTACACCTTC.

This rearrangement joins TRBV18 to TRBJ2-2, with TRBD1 as a possible D gene (6 bases). The germline V gene has CDR1 KGHSH and CDR2 LQKENI. V was cut by 6 bases and J by 0 bases, with 14 bases left in between. The CDR3 has 16 amino acids. DNA for the CDR3: TGTGCCAGCTCGCCCAGCCAGGGGCCGAACACCGGGGAGCTGTTTTTT. It yields the protein CASSPSQGPNTGELFF.

V usage is TRBV6-7 and J usage is TRBJ2-7, with D perhaps TRBD2 (6 bases). Being an ORF, TRBV6-7 has a function that is uncertain. V lost 5 bases, J lost 11 bases, and 19 bases lay in between. CDR3 size: 13 residues. CDR3 region: CASSEAGPQGEYF. The CDR3 DNA is TGTGCCAGCAGTGAAGCGGGCCCACAAGGAGAGTACTTC.

The gene calls are TRBV18 and TRBJ1-1; the D gene is possibly TRBD1 (5 bases). V was pared by 3 bases and J by 5 bases, with 13 bases between. Germline V gene lookup returns CDR1 KGHSH and CDR2 LQKENI. The CDR3 consists of 14 residues. This CDR3 is CASSPPGSRTEAFF. The DNA of the CDR3 is TGTGCCAGCTCACCTCCAGGGAGTCGGACTGAAGCTTTCTTT. The full variable domain, in which reference TRBV18 and TRBJ1-1 provide the parts outside the CDR3, is NAGVMQNPRHLVRRRGQEARLRCSPMKGHSHVYWYRQLPEEGLKFMVYLQKENIIDESGMPKERFSAEFPKEGPSILRIQQVVRGDSAAYFCASSPPGSRTEAFFGQGTRLTVV.

The genes are TRBV6-8 and TRBJ2-5; TRBD2 matches at 8 bases. Germline V gene data show CDR1 as MNHGY and CDR2 as SAAAGT. V shed 7 bases, J shed 3 bases, and the junction held 13 bases outside the gene matches. The CDR3 length is 16 residues. CDR3 region: CASTRTGLAGEETQYF. DNA for the CDR3: TGTGCCAGCACCAGAACTGGACTAGCAGGGGAAGAGACCCAGTACTTC.